These 31 T cell receptor beta chains came from one sample sequenced in a study of tumor-infiltrating lymphocytes in localized non-small cell lung cancer. Only in-frame clones appear in the TCRdb table, and some are missing; sequencing was by immunoSEQ multiplex PCR. The table lists roughly 7,200 clones, about 70% of them singletons, with 6.5% to 9.5% in the top ten. The sequenced sample was uninvolved lung tissue not adjacent to the tumor. All receptors come from a human donor with non-small cell lung cancer.

This chain uses TRBV27 with TRBJ2-7; 10 positions match TRBD2. The CDR3 runs 16 residues. V shed 0 bases and J 1 base; nucleotides not matched to a gene: 3. The germline V gene has CDR1 MNHEY and CDR2 SMNVEV (reference sequence). CDR3 region: CASSLSGTSVSYEQYF. In nucleotides, the CDR3 is TGTGCCAGCAGTTTATCGGGGACTAGCGTTTCCTACGAGCAGTACTTC.

This chain connects TRBV30 to TRBJ2-2; 11 bases are a match to TRBD2. The V gene end was trimmed by 2 bases and the J gene end by 7 bases; junction bases not matched to a gene: 12. Germline values: CDR1 GTSNPN, CDR2 SVGIG (reference sequence). This CDR3 spans 17 amino acids. In DNA, the CDR3 is TGTGCCTGGAGTCCAGTGAGGACTAGCGGGTTAGTCGGGGAGCTGTTTTTT. Protein sequence: CAWSPVRTSGLVGELFF.

The CDR3 sequence: CATHRTGASGELFF. The CDR3 nucleotides read TGTGCCACCCACCGGACAGGGGCGTCCGGGGAGCTGTTTTTT. The V call is TRBV10-3, the J call TRBJ2-2; 9 bases fit TRBD1. This CDR3 has 14 amino acids. Germline V gene lookup returns CDR1 ENHRY and CDR2 SYGVKD. V shed 10 bases and J 6 bases; nucleotides not matched to a gene: 9.

The rearrangement links TRBV9 to TRBJ2-3, with no clear D. The germline V gene encodes CDR1 SGDLS and CDR2 YYNGEE. The germline V and J ends were trimmed by 3 bases and 1 base, with 12 bases remaining between them. The CDR3 totals 15 residues. CDR3 region: CASSGRAVGTDTQYF. The CDR3 nucleotides are TGTGCCAGCAGCGGCCGGGCCGTGGGCACAGATACGCAGTATTTT.

The rearrangement uses TRBV10-3 and TRBJ1-5, with 7 positions matching TRBD1. The V segment lost 8 bases and the J segment 6 bases; nucleotides outside the gene matches: 7. The CDR3 runs to 13 residues. Germline V gene sequence: CDR1 ENHRY, CDR2 SYGVKD. The CDR3 DNA is TGTGCCATCGGCCAGGGGGAAGTTCAGCCCCAGCATTTT. Translation: CAIGQGEVQPQHF.

This chain's CDR3 is CASSLDRSTDGYTF. The CDR3 bases are TGCGCCAGCAGCTTGGACAGGAGTACGGATGGCTACACCTTC. The chain carries TRBV5-1 and TRBJ1-2; maybe TRBD1 (5 bases). CDR3 length: 14 amino acids. The germline V gene has CDR1 SGHRS and CDR2 YFSETQ. V lost 0 bases and J lost 6, with 12 bases in between.

This clone was observed a handful of times. The genes are TRBV28 and TRBJ1-1; 8 nucleotides agree with TRBD1. With 3 bases clipped from V and 12 bases from J, the junction kept 3 bases outside the gene matches. Looked up from germline, CDR1 is MDHEN and CDR2 is SYDVKM. This CDR3 is 11 amino acids long. The CDR3 DNA reads TGTGCCAGCAGTTTCGACAGGGGTACTTTCTTT. The encoded protein is CASSFDRGTFF.

The chain employs TRBV4-2 and TRBJ2-5; D gene ambiguous. This CDR3 is built from 13 residues. Trimming removed 0 bases from V and 6 bases from J, with 8 bases in between. Germline lookup yields CDR1 LGHNA and CDR2 YNFKEQ. In DNA, the CDR3 is TGTGCCAGCAGCCAAGATCTAAGCCAGACCCAGTACTTC. Its protein product is CASSQDLSQTQYF.

This clone was observed once. CDR3 bases: TGTGCCAGCAGCTTGATCGGCGGCGGTCAAGAGACCCAGTACTTC. This gives the protein CASSLIGGGQETQYF. The chain links TRBV5-6 to TRBJ2-5, with D hard to call. Germline-derived CDR1 and CDR2 are SGHDT and YYEEEE. This CDR3 has 15 amino acids. The V end was cut by 1 base, the J end by 2 bases, with 12 bases between.

This clone was observed a handful of times. This CDR3 reads CASSSDRGSNQPQHF. CDR3 bases: TGTGCCAGCAGTTCCGACAGGGGTAGCAATCAGCCCCAGCATTTT. The chain recombines TRBV6-5 with TRBJ1-5; 8 positions match TRBD1. Trimming cost V 4 bases and J 0 bases; bases outside gene matches: 2. This CDR3 is 15 amino acids long. CDR1 is MNHEY and CDR2 is SVGAGI in the germline V gene.

The chain links TRBV5-1 to TRBJ2-2; D gene ambiguous. The V and J ends lost 4 bases and 2 bases respectively, with 12 bases between them. CDR3 length: 15 residues. CDR1 is SGHRS, CDR2 YFSETQ, per germline. This CDR3 is CASSPNPQNTGELFF. The CDR3 nucleotides are TGCGCCAGCAGCCCTAACCCACAAAACACCGGGGAGCTGTTTTTT.

This clone was seen a few times. The V and J genes are TRBV2 and TRBJ1-5, with 7 bases matching TRBD1. CDR3 size: 14 residues. Germline lookup yields CDR1 SNHLY and CDR2 FYNNEI. Germline trimming cut 6 bases from V and 7 bases from J; bases unmatched to any gene: 9. CDR3 sequence (DNA): TGTGCCAGCAGCTCGACAGGGAGGCAACAGCCCCAGCATTTT. It is translated as CASSSTGRQQPQHF.

The rearrangement joins TRBV6-1 to TRBJ1-1, with D unclear. The CDR3 consists of 12 residues. V was cut by 4 bases and J by 1 base, with 4 bases left in between. Germline CDR1 MNHNS, CDR2 SASEGT. The CDR3 coding sequence is TGTGCCAGCAGTGCAAGGAACACTGAAGCTTTCTTT. It codes for CASSARNTEAFF.

The chain combines TRBV6-1 with TRBJ1-2; D is perhaps TRBD1 (5 bases). Germline CDR1 and CDR2: MNHNS and SASEGT. V was cut by 5 bases and J by 0 bases, with 13 bases left in between. CDR3 length: 15 amino acids. The CDR3 sequence is CASSRDPYANYGYTF. The DNA for the CDR3 is TGTGCCAGCAGTCGGGACCCATACGCTAACTATGGCTACACCTTC.

This clone came up a few times. This chain uses TRBV27 with TRBJ1-1; 7 nucleotides line up with TRBD1. The V and J ends lost 4 bases and 1 base, in that order; junction bases with no gene match: 18. The CDR3 contains 19 residues. The germline CDR1 and CDR2 sequences are MNHEY and SMNVEV (reference sequence). The DNA for the CDR3 is TGTGCCAGCAGTTCAGGGGTCAGGGGGTTTTTAGGAGGGAACACTGAAGCTTTCTTT. Translating it yields CASSSGVRGFLGGNTEAFF.

The rearrangement joins TRBV5-8 to TRBJ2-2, with D perhaps matching TRBD1 (6 bases). V lost 2 bases and J lost 5, with 16 bases in between. This CDR3 is 16 amino acids long. Germline assignment: CDR1 SGHTS and CDR2 YDEGEE. The chain's CDR3 is CASSFTAQGSTGELFF. The CDR3 nucleotides read TGTGCCAGCAGCTTCACCGCACAGGGAAGTACCGGGGAGCTGTTTTTT.

The rearrangement links TRBV14 to TRBJ2-5; D remains ambiguous. The germline CDR1 and CDR2 sequences are SGHDN and FVKESK. This CDR3 region has 13 residues. Trimming cost V 0 bases and J 7 bases, with 9 bases left between them. The CDR3 coding sequence is TGTGCCAGCAGCCAAGACTTACTCGGGACCCAGTACTTC. This translates into CASSQDLLGTQYF.

The chain recombines TRBV14 with TRBJ1-3; tentative D call: TRBD1 (5 bases). Trimming removed 6 bases from V and 4 bases from J, with 7 bases in between. In germline, CDR1 is SGHDN, CDR2 FVKESK. The CDR3 sequence is 12 residues long. CDR3 bases: TGTGCCAGCAGAGGGGACGGAAACACCATATATTTT. Amino acids: CASRGDGNTIYF.

The CDR3 sequence: CSVGTAGETQYF. The CDR3 coding sequence is TGCAGCGTCGGGACCGCAGGGGAGACCCAGTACTTC. The J gene is TRBJ2-5, the V gene TRBV29-1; D is perhaps TRBD1 or TRBD2 (5 bases each). With 6 bases removed from V and 5 bases from J, the gap between germline ends came to 13 bases. CDR1 and CDR2 from the germline V gene are SQVTM and ANQGSEA. CDR3 size: 12 residues.

The chain employs TRBV6-5 and TRBJ2-2, with D unclear. Germline V gives CDR1 MNHEY, CDR2 SVGAGI. The CDR3 covers 14 residues. Trimming shortened V by 2 bases and J by 2 bases, and 6 bases separated the two germline ends. The CDR3 bases are TGTGCCAGCAGTTACGGGCATAACACCGGGGAGCTGTTTTTT. This gives the protein CASSYGHNTGELFF.

The chain is built from TRBV27 and TRBJ2-1; no firm D call. The CDR3 has 13 residues. The germline V gene has CDR1 MNHEY and CDR2 SMNVEV (reference sequence). Between the trimmed V and J ends, which lost 4 bases and 5 bases, there was a span of 9 bases. CDR3 sequence: CASSSLLDNEQFF. In nucleotides, the CDR3 is TGTGCCAGCAGTTCCCTCCTTGACAATGAGCAGTTCTTC.

The chain uses TRBV18 and TRBJ2-3; D is undetermined. This CDR3 contains 12 residues. Germline V gene sequence: CDR1 KGHSH, CDR2 LQKENI. Trimming removed 2 bases at V and 0 bases at J, with 0 bases between. The CDR3 region is CASSPSTDTQYF. The CDR3 DNA is TGTGCCAGCTCACCAAGCACAGATACGCAGTATTTT.

The CDR3 bases are TGTGCCAGCAGTGAAGGGGCTACTAACTATGGCTACACCTTC. This encodes CASSEGATNYGYTF. The genes are TRBV6-1 and TRBJ1-2; D uncertain. The CDR3 loop spans 14 amino acids. The V gene's germline CDR1 is MNHNS and CDR2 SASEGT. Trimming took off 1 base at V and 0 bases at J, with 6 bases between the two ends.

The chain has TRBV20-1 and TRBJ1-5, with D hard to call. CDR3 length: 10 amino acids. The germline V gene has CDR1 DFQATT and CDR2 SNEGSKA (reference sequence). The CDR3 region is CSGEGQPQHF. The DNA of the CDR3 is TGCAGCGGCGAGGGACAGCCCCAGCATTTT.

Sample share makes this clone large (0.1 to 1%). The V gene is TRBV13, the J gene TRBJ1-1, with 7 positions matching TRBD1. V lost 1 base, J lost 1 base, and 3 bases stayed unmatched. Germline CDR1 PRHDT, CDR2 FYEKMQ (reference sequence). The CDR3 spans 15 residues. The CDR3 reads CASSLDSGGNTEAFF. The DNA for the CDR3 is TGTGCCAGCAGCTTAGATTCAGGGGGGAACACTGAAGCTTTCTTT. The whole variable domain, filled in from reference TRBV13 and TRBJ1-1, reads AAGVIQSPRHLIKEKRETATLKCYPIPRHDTVYWYQQGPGQDPQFLISFYEKMQSDKGSIPDRFSAQQFSDYHSELNMSSLELGDSALYFCASSLDSGGNTEAFFGQGTRLTVV.

The chain recombines TRBV7-6 with TRBJ2-5; 7 nucleotides line up with TRBD2. The CDR3 spans 15 residues. Per germline, CDR1 SGHVS and CDR2 FNYEAQ. J lost 1 base, V lost 5 bases, and 7 bases had no gene match. The CDR3 nucleotides read TGTGCCAGCAGCCGCGCGCTAGCGGTCCAAGAGACCCAGTACTTC. This codes for CASSRALAVQETQYF.

The CDR3 here is CATSGRGTGNTIYF. Written as DNA, the CDR3 is TGTGCCACCAGCGGTAGGGGGACTGGAAACACCATATATTTT. The chain combines TRBV15 with TRBJ1-3, with D possibly matching TRBD1 (6 bases). Germline CDR1 LNHNV, CDR2 YYDKDF (reference sequence). V was shortened by 5 bases and J by 2 bases, with 10 bases between the two germline ends. The CDR3 is 14 amino acids.

This chain connects TRBV19 to TRBJ2-7; 7 bases are a match to TRBD1. CDR1 is LNHDA, CDR2 SQIVND, per germline (reference sequence). J gave up 2 bases and V 3 bases, and 4 bases lay outside the gene matches. The CDR3 length is 14 residues. CDR3 region: CASSIWDRAYEQYF. For the CDR3, the DNA is TGTGCCAGTAGTATCTGGGACAGAGCCTACGAGCAGTACTTC.

The chain uses TRBV14 and TRBJ2-1; the match to TRBD2 covers 11 bases. Germline loops: CDR1 SGHDN, CDR2 FVKESK. The CDR3 covers 15 residues. V shed 2 bases, J shed 6 bases, and the junction held 3 bases outside the gene matches. The CDR3 region is CASSQLLAGVNEQFF. The CDR3 region has the DNA TGTGCCAGCAGCCAACTACTAGCGGGAGTCAATGAGCAGTTCTTC. The full variable domain, with the rest looked up from reference TRBV14 and TRBJ2-1, is EAGVTQFPSHSVIEKGQTVTLRCDPISGHDNLYWYRRVMGKEIKFLLHFVKESKQDESGMPNNRFLAERTGGTYSTLKVQPAELEDSGVYFCASSQLLAGVNEQFFGPGTRLTVL.

V is TRBV19 and J is TRBJ2-7, with D perhaps matching TRBD1 (7 bases). The CDR3 spans 14 residues. Trimming shortened V by 1 base and J by 6 bases, and 13 bases separated the two germline ends. Germline-derived CDR1 and CDR2 are LNHDA and SQIVND (reference sequence). The CDR3 protein is CASSIGRQGGEQYF. The CDR3 DNA sequence: TGTGCCAGTAGTATAGGTCGGCAGGGGGGCGAGCAGTACTTC.

The CDR3 region has the DNA TGTGCCAGCAGCGTAGCGGGGCGAAATGAAAAACTGTTTTTT. This encodes CASSVAGRNEKLFF. The V call is TRBV9, the J call TRBJ1-4, with D possibly matching TRBD1 (5 bases). This CDR3 is 14 amino acids long. CDR1 is SGDLS and CDR2 is YYNGEE in the germline V gene. V lost 0 bases, J lost 5 bases, and 8 bases lay in between.